Shown below are 28 T cell receptor beta chains from a single sample sequenced in a study of shared clonotypes between healthy human individuals. The table came from immunoSEQ multiplex PCR; TCRdb's copy has only in-frame clones and leaves some out. The data hold roughly 650,000 clones, with more than 95% observed a single time. The sequenced sample consisted of naive CD4+ T cells sorted from blood. Documented subset: CD45RA+ positively selected. These receptor sequences come from a woman younger than 45 in good health.

The table lists this clone with a count of one. V is TRBV7-9 and J is TRBJ2-7; TRBD2 matches at 9 bases. There are 14 residues in the CDR3. Germline V gene sequence: CDR1 SEHNR, CDR2 FQNEAQ (reference sequence). V lost 5 bases and J lost 5; bases outside the gene matches: 7. The CDR3 nucleotides read TGTGCCAGCAGCCGCCTAGCGGGACTCAACGAGCAGTACTTC. It encodes CASSRLAGLNEQYF.

The chain couples TRBV7-8 to TRBJ1-6, with 7 bases lining up with TRBD1. The CDR3 runs 15 residues. Per germline, CDR1 SGHVS and CDR2 FQNEAQ. V shed 6 bases and J 10 bases; nucleotides not matched to a gene: 12. CDR3 coding DNA: TGTGCCAGCAGTGGGATCAGGGGGTTGGGGTCACCCCTCCACTTT. Residues: CASSGIRGLGSPLHF.

This sequence joins TRBV6-5 and TRBJ1-2; maybe TRBD1 (6 bases). The CDR3 is 14 residues long. The germline V gene encodes CDR1 MNHEY and CDR2 SVGAGI. V was pared by 0 bases and J by 2 bases, with 7 bases between. CDR3 DNA sequence: TGTGCCAGCAGTTACTCAGGACAGAACTATGGCTACACCTTC. Translating it yields CASSYSGQNYGYTF.

The chain has TRBV10-3 and TRBJ2-3; D perhaps matches TRBD1 (6 bases). Germline V gives CDR1 ENHRY, CDR2 SYGVKD. Trimming took off 10 bases at V and 3 bases at J, with 17 bases between the two ends. The CDR3 consists of 14 residues. CDR3 nucleotide sequence: TGTGCCACCCAGGGGTTTGGCGCAACAGATACGCAGTATTTT. This translates into CATQGFGATDTQYF.

This clone was observed a handful of times. The chain joins TRBV5-4 to TRBJ1-2; D gene unclear. CDR3 length equals 12 residues. Germline CDR1 and CDR2: SGHNT and YYREEE (reference sequence). The V gene lost 3 bases and the J gene lost 6 bases, with 9 bases spanning the gap. CDR3 sequence reads: CASSWEEHGYTF. DNA for the CDR3: TGTGCCAGCAGCTGGGAAGAACATGGCTACACCTTC.

The V call is TRBV2, the J call TRBJ2-2; TRBD2 matches 13 bases. With V trimmed by 4 bases and J by 8 bases, 10 bases remained unmatched. The CDR3 consists of 17 residues. The germline V gene encodes CDR1 SNHLY and CDR2 FYNNEI. In DNA form, the CDR3 reads TGTGCCAGCAGTGGGCTTGAGACTAGCGGGAGGAGGGGGGAGCTGTTTTTT. Its protein product is CASSGLETSGRRGELFF.

V and J are TRBV11-3 and TRBJ2-7; 11 bases agree with TRBD2. V lost 5 bases to trimming and J lost 2 bases; unmatched junction nucleotides: 5. From germline, CDR1 is SGHNT and CDR2 YENEEA. The CDR3 extends over 15 amino acids. In DNA, the CDR3 is TGTGCCAGCAGCCCGGGACTAGCGGTACCCTACGAGCAGTACTTC. This gives the protein CASSPGLAVPYEQYF.

The chain uses TRBV7-9 and TRBJ2-2; TRBD1 aligns across 7 bases. Losses at the gene ends were 5 bases for V and 4 bases for J; bases not matched to a gene: 13. This CDR3 contains 17 residues. Per germline, CDR1 SEHNR and CDR2 FQNEAQ (reference sequence). This CDR3 is CASSRQTGNVLTGELFF. The CDR3 DNA sequence: TGTGCCAGCAGCAGACAGACAGGGAATGTGCTCACCGGGGAGCTGTTTTTT.

V and J are TRBV6-6 and TRBJ2-1; 14 positions agree with TRBD2. The CDR3 loop spans 15 amino acids. The germline CDR1 and CDR2 sequences are MNHNY and SVGAGI (reference sequence). The J segment lost 9 bases and the V segment lost 2 bases, leaving 3 bases of the junction unmatched. CDR3 coding DNA: TGTGCCAGCAGTTACCGCGGACTAGCGGGAGGTGAGCAGTTCTTC. Translation gives CASSYRGLAGGEQFF.

The chain recombines TRBV28 with TRBJ2-7; TRBD2 might be the D (7 bases). Trimming pared 6 bases from V and 2 bases from J, leaving 20 bases between. The CDR3 totals 16 residues. The germline V gene has CDR1 MDHEN and CDR2 SYDVKM. The CDR3 loop is CASSLGGDNTPYEQYF. CDR3 coding DNA: TGTGCCAGCAGCCTAGGGGGGGACAATACTCCCTACGAGCAGTACTTC. Full variable domain (missing parts from reference TRBV28 and TRBJ2-7): DVKVTQSSRYLVKRTGEKVFLECVQDMDHENMFWYRQDPGLGLRLIYFSYDVKMKEKGDIPEGYSVSREKKERFSLILESASTNQTSMYLCASSLGGDNTPYEQYFGPGTRLTVT.

As regards this clone: Different DNA sequences within this sample yield the same CDR3. This CDR3 is CASSIGTGNTEAFF. The CDR3 DNA sequence: TGCGCCAGCAGCATCGGGACGGGGAACACTGAAGCTTTCTTT. The chain is built from TRBV5-1 and TRBJ1-1; a possible D gene is TRBD1 (5 bases). The V gene lost 4 bases and the J gene lost 1 base, with 11 bases spanning the gap. The CDR3 is 14 amino acids. Germline loops: CDR1 SGHRS, CDR2 YFSETQ.

The chain recombines TRBV28 with TRBJ1-1; D is unclear. V shed 3 bases and J shed 1 base, with 9 bases lying between them. The germline V gene encodes CDR1 MDHEN and CDR2 SYDVKM. This CDR3 comprises 14 residues. CDR3 sequence: CASSFVGRNTEAFF. CDR3 nucleotide sequence: TGTGCCAGCAGTTTCGTGGGTAGGAACACTGAAGCTTTCTTT.

The chain combines TRBV15 with TRBJ2-2; D call uncertain. The CDR3 is 15 residues long. The germline V gene has CDR1 LNHNV and CDR2 YYDKDF (reference sequence). Trimming pared 1 base from V and 4 bases from J, leaving 10 bases between. CDR3 nucleotides: TGTGCCACCAGCAGAGGTCTGGAGACCACCGGGGAGCTGTTTTTT. This gives the protein CATSRGLETTGELFF.

The chain recombines TRBV19 with TRBJ2-5; 9 bases fit TRBD2. There are 15 residues in the CDR3. Germline V CDR1 and CDR2: LNHDA, SQIVND (reference sequence). V was clipped by 3 bases and J by 5 bases; unmatched bases: 7. DNA for the CDR3: TGTGCCAGTAGTATCCAATTAGCGGGAGCGGAGACCCAGTACTTC. It codes for CASSIQLAGAETQYF.

The chain employs TRBV4-1 and TRBJ2-1; 9 bases are a match to TRBD1. The V and J ends lost 3 bases and 7 bases, in that order; junction bases with no gene match: 13. Germline lookup yields CDR1 MGHRA and CDR2 YSYEKL. CDR3 size: 17 residues. This chain's CDR3 is CASSHATPGQGKNEQFF. The CDR3 bases are TGCGCCAGCAGCCACGCTACCCCGGGACAGGGTAAGAATGAGCAGTTCTTC.

Worth noting for this clone: At one boundary the junction diverges from the germline segment, which might be a read error. The V and J genes are TRBV13 and TRBJ1-1; 9 bases align to TRBD1. The CDR3 runs 15 residues. Germline CDR1 and CDR2: PRHDT and FYEKMQ (reference sequence). The DNA for the CDR3 is TGTGCCAGCAGCCCCCGGGACAGGGTCGACCCCCGCCCCCATTTT. Translated: CASSPRDRVDPRPHF.

The chain employs TRBV15 and TRBJ2-3, with a possible D match to TRBD1 (5 bases). CDR1 is LNHNV and CDR2 is YYDKDF in the germline V gene (reference sequence). CDR3 length: 14 residues. Trimming stripped 1 base from V and 5 bases from J, with 10 bases between. DNA of the CDR3: TGTGCCACCAGCAGAGGCCAGGGCGAAGATACGCAGTATTTT. Its protein product is CATSRGQGEDTQYF.

CDR3 sequence: CASSSSPSTDTQYF. In DNA, the CDR3 is TGTGCCAGCAGTTCGTCTCCTAGCACAGATACGCAGTATTTT. V gene TRBV28 combines with J gene TRBJ2-3; no reliable D call. Germline lookup yields CDR1 MDHEN and CDR2 SYDVKM. V lost 4 bases, J lost 0 bases, and 8 bases lay in between. The length of the CDR3 is 14 residues.

This clone appeared a few times. The chain recombines TRBV28 with TRBJ2-3; D gene ambiguous. The germline V gene has CDR1 MDHEN and CDR2 SYDVKM. Trimming removed 3 bases at V and 8 bases at J, with 12 bases between. This CDR3 spans 13 amino acids. CDR3 protein: CASSFEVFGTQYF. The DNA for the CDR3 is TGTGCCAGCAGTTTCGAGGTTTTCGGTACGCAGTATTTT.

The chain joins TRBV19 to TRBJ1-1; D not resolved. In germline, CDR1 is LNHDA, CDR2 SQIVND (reference sequence). V dropped 0 bases and J dropped 3 bases, with 11 bases sitting between them. CDR3 length: 15 residues. In nucleotides, the CDR3 is TGTGCCAGTAGTATAGATCTCCGAAGGGACACTGAAGCTTTCTTT. Translated, it gives CASSIDLRRDTEAFF.

This chain connects TRBV18 to TRBJ1-2; 9 bases map to TRBD1. The CDR3 runs to 13 residues. The V and J ends lost 6 bases and 8 bases, in that order; junction bases with no gene match: 7. The germline CDR1 and CDR2 sequences are KGHSH and LQKENI. In DNA form, the CDR3 reads TGTGCCAGCTCGATAGGGACAGGGAACGGCTACACCTTC. Amino acids: CASSIGTGNGYTF.

This chain joins TRBV5-4 and TRBJ2-1; 13 nucleotides align to TRBD2. The CDR3 totals 17 residues. Per the germline V gene, CDR1 is SGHNT and CDR2 is YYREEE (reference sequence). Trimming at V came to 4 bases and at J to 3 bases, leaving 7 bases not matched to a gene. CDR3 DNA sequence: TGTGCCAGCAGCCAAGGACTAGCGGGAGTGAACTACAATGAGCAGTTCTTC. Translation gives CASSQGLAGVNYNEQFF.

This clone has only a few counts. The chain couples TRBV5-8 to TRBJ1-5; D is unresolved. The germline V and J ends were trimmed by 4 bases and 3 bases, with 8 bases remaining between them. From germline, CDR1 is SGHTS and CDR2 YDEGEE. CDR3 length: 13 amino acids. The chain's CDR3 is CASSPELNQPQHF. CDR3 DNA: TGTGCCAGCAGCCCTGAACTCAATCAGCCCCAGCATTTT.

The chain carries TRBV2 and TRBJ2-6; D may be TRBD1 (6 bases). CDR1 and CDR2 from the germline V gene are SNHLY and FYNNEI. V was trimmed by 5 bases and J by 0 bases, leaving 20 bases between them. The CDR3 sequence is 19 residues long. Here the CDR3 reads CASSFDLTGESSGANVLTF. In DNA, the CDR3 is TGTGCCAGCAGTTTCGATCTGACAGGTGAAAGCTCTGGGGCCAACGTCCTGACTTTC.

V is TRBV7-6 and J is TRBJ2-7; tentative D call: TRBD2 (5 bases). CDR3 length: 16 amino acids. V shed 2 bases and J shed 0 bases, with 14 bases lying between them. CDR1 SGHVS and CDR2 FNYEAQ come from the germline V gene. CDR3: CASSLMASGGSYEQYF. The CDR3 DNA follows: TGTGCCAGCAGCTTAATGGCCTCAGGAGGCTCCTACGAGCAGTACTTC.

The rearrangement links TRBV11-2 to TRBJ2-2; D gene ambiguous. V shed 0 bases and J shed 0 bases, with 8 bases lying between them. This CDR3 has 16 residues. Germline V gives CDR1 SGHAT, CDR2 FQNNGV. CDR3 protein: CASSLDLVPNTGELFF. CDR3 bases: TGTGCCAGCAGCTTAGATCTGGTCCCGAACACCGGGGAGCTGTTTTTT.

In its sample, this clone was seen once. The chain employs TRBV19 and TRBJ2-6; D gene uncertain. The CDR3 has 14 residues. Germline loops: CDR1 LNHDA, CDR2 SQIVND (reference sequence). The germline V and J ends were trimmed by 5 bases and 3 bases, with 8 bases remaining between them. CDR3 in amino acids: CASSQRDGANVLTF. As DNA, the CDR3 is TGTGCCAGTAGTCAAAGGGATGGGGCCAACGTCCTGACTTTC.

The rearrangement joins TRBV9 to TRBJ2-4; no definite D call. Per the germline V gene, CDR1 is SGDLS and CDR2 is YYNGEE. The CDR3 runs 15 residues. Trimming removed 4 bases from V and 7 bases from J, with 18 bases in between. DNA for the CDR3: TGTGCCAGCAGCCCGCGACTGGGCGAGAAGAACATTCAGTACTTC. Amino acids: CASSPRLGEKNIQYF.